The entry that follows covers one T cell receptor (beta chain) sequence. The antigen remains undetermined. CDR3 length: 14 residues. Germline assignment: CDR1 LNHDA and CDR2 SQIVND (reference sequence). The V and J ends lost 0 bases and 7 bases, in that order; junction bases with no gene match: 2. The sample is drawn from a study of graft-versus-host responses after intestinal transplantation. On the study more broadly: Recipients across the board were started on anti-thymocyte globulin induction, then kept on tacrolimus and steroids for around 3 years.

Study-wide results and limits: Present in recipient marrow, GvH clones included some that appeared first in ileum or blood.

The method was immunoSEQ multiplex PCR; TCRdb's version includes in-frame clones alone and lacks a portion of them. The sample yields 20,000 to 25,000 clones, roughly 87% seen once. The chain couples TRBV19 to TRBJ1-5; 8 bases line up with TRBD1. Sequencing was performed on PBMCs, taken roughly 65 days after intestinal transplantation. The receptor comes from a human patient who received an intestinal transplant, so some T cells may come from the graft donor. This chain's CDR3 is CASSIETGAQPQHF. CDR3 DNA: TGTGCCAGTAGTATAGAGACAGGGGCGCAGCCCCAGCATTTT.